The 20 T cell receptor beta chains below were found in one sample sequenced in a study of response to subunit inactivated influenza vaccine. TCRdb reprocessed the RT-PCR reads via MiXCR and lists one record per CDR3 protein. The repertoire holds approximately 500,000 distinct CDR3 sequences, with roughly 13% as singletons. The sequencing used PBMCs from blood, collected about 6 weeks after vaccination. The receptors come from a man aged 50 or older who received an inactivated influenza vaccine.

The chain has TRBV4-1 and TRBJ1-2, with 7 bases matching TRBD1. J gave up 7 bases and V 5 bases, and 10 bases lay outside the gene matches. Germline V lookup: CDR1 MGHRA, CDR2 YSYEKL. The CDR3 extends over 14 amino acids. CDR3: CASSFPGGWSGYTF. As DNA, the CDR3 is TGCGCCAGCAGCTTCCCAGGGGGGTGGAGTGGCTACACCTTC.

This clonotype was picked up a small number of times. The V and J genes are TRBV6-2 or TRBV6-3 and TRBJ2-1, with TRBD2 matching 14 bases. Germline trimming cut 0 bases from V and 7 bases from J; bases unmatched to any gene: 14. Germline CDR1 is MNHEY and CDR2 is SVGEGT. This CDR3 is 20 amino acids long. The CDR3 loop is CASSYSKKGGTSGGGNEQFF. The DNA for the CDR3 is TGTGCCAGCAGTTACTCGAAAAAAGGGGGGACTAGCGGGGGCGGAAATGAGCAGTTCTTC.

This rearrangement joins TRBV12-3 or TRBV12-4 to TRBJ2-1, with 9 bases matching TRBD1. CDR3 length equals 13 residues. V lost 7 bases, J lost 7 bases, and 5 bases stayed unmatched. This chain's CDR3 is CASTVGQGNEQFF. CDR3 sequence (DNA): TGTGCCAGCACCGTTGGACAGGGGAATGAGCAGTTCTTC.

The chain joins TRBV12-3 or TRBV12-4 to TRBJ2-1, with 10 nucleotides matching TRBD2. The CDR3 loop spans 15 amino acids. J lost 7 bases, V lost 2 bases, and 5 bases had no gene match. CDR3 amino acids: CASSLSGGALNEQFF. The CDR3 DNA reads as TGTGCCAGCAGTTTAAGCGGGGGGGCCTTAAATGAGCAGTTCTTC.

J is TRBJ2-3 and V is TRBV12-3 or TRBV12-4; 10 bases fit TRBD2. The V gene end was trimmed by 6 bases and the J gene end by 7 bases; junction bases not matched to a gene: 10. This CDR3 comprises 15 residues. CDR3 DNA: TGTGCCAGCAGATCCCTAGCGGGAGAGCTCTATACGCAGTATTTT. It specifies CASRSLAGELYTQYF.

In its sample, this clonotype was seen many times. The chain's CDR3 is CASSNVVQETQYF. The CDR3 DNA is TGTGCCAGCAGTAACGTGGTCCAAGAGACCCAGTACTTC. V usage is TRBV12-3 or TRBV12-4 and J usage is TRBJ2-5; D ambiguous. This CDR3 has 13 residues. Trimming removed 5 bases at V and 1 base at J, with 8 bases between.

The chain employs TRBV20-1 and TRBJ2-7; 11 bases align to TRBD2. Germline CDR1 is DFQATT and CDR2 is SNEGSKA (reference sequence). The CDR3 has 12 residues. J lost 6 bases, V lost 4 bases, and 2 bases had no gene match. For the CDR3, the DNA is TGCAGTGCTATAGCGGGAGGGTTCGAGCAGTACTTC. This encodes CSAIAGGFEQYF.

This rearrangement joins TRBV15 to TRBJ1-1; D remains unclear. The CDR3 consists of 14 residues. CDR1 is LNHNV, CDR2 YYDKDF, per germline (reference sequence). In nucleotides, the CDR3 is TGTGCACCCAGCAGAGCCCGGGAAAACACTGAAGCTTTCTTT. It specifies CAPSRARENTEAFF.

The chain combines TRBV5-1 with TRBJ2-3; TRBD2 aligns across 10 bases. CDR1 is SGHRS and CDR2 is YFSETQ in the germline V gene. The CDR3 runs 14 residues. The junction had 2 bases not matched to a gene; V was cut back by 5 bases and J by 2 bases. Here the CDR3 reads CASRLAGNTDTQYF. The DNA for the CDR3 is TGCGCCAGCAGACTAGCGGGGAACACAGATACGCAGTATTTT.

J is TRBJ2-2 and V is TRBV20-1; D is unresolved. The CDR3 loop spans 12 amino acids. Germline V lookup: CDR1 DFQATT, CDR2 SNEGSKA (reference sequence). The CDR3 nucleotides are TGCAGCCCTACCCAGAACACCGGGGAGCTGTTTTTT. This translates into CSPTQNTGELFF.

This clonotype has only a few counts. CDR3 residues: CSARSPGLAGGYSSYNEQFF. The CDR3 nucleotides read TGCAGTGCTAGATCACCGGGACTAGCGGGGGGCTACAGCTCCTACAATGAGCAGTTCTTC. The chain employs TRBV20-1 and TRBJ2-1; 15 positions agree with TRBD2. The germline gives CDR1 DFQATT, CDR2 SNEGSKA (reference sequence). The trim removed 2 bases at V and 0 bases at J, leaving 11 bases unmatched. The CDR3 is made up of 20 amino acids.

This clonotype was detected only a few times. This chain uses TRBV10-3 with TRBJ2-7, with 8 bases aligning to TRBD1. The V gene end was trimmed by 2 bases and the J gene end by 2 bases; junction bases not matched to a gene: 8. The V gene's germline CDR1 is ENHRY and CDR2 SYGVKD. CDR3 length: 16 amino acids. CDR3 region: CAISETWTGYTYEQYF. The CDR3 DNA is TGTGCCATCAGTGAGACGTGGACAGGGTATACCTACGAGCAGTACTTC.

This clonotype has a handful of counts. CDR3 region: CASSLTGFQGYTF. DNA for the CDR3: TGTGCCAGCAGTCTAACAGGGTTTCAGGGCTACACCTTC. The rearrangement links TRBV12-3 or TRBV12-4 to TRBJ1-2; maybe TRBD1 (6 bases). This CDR3 comprises 13 residues. V was shortened by 5 bases and J by 8 bases, with 15 bases between the two germline ends.

The J gene is TRBJ1-1, the V gene TRBV7-8; D not certain. Germline loops: CDR1 SGHVS, CDR2 FQNEAQ. The CDR3 runs to 13 residues. V was pared by 7 bases and J by 4 bases, with 13 bases between. This CDR3 reads CASTPGGVTEAFF. Written as DNA, the CDR3 is TGTGCCAGCACCCCAGGCGGGGTCACTGAAGCTTTCTTT.

This clonotype was found a few times. Compared with germline, one end of the junction differs, possibly owing to a read error. J is TRBJ2-2 and V is TRBV7-7; TRBD1 aligns across 8 bases. The length of the CDR3 is 14 residues. Germline CDR1 reads SSHAT; CDR2 reads FNYEAQ (reference sequence). The CDR3 spells CASSQDRASGELFF. As DNA, the CDR3 is TGTGCTAGCAGCCAGGACAGGGCCTCCGGGGAGCTGTTTTTT.

V is TRBV7-9 and J is TRBJ2-1, with 11 bases aligning to TRBD2. The V gene end was trimmed by 4 bases and the J gene end by 4 bases; junction bases not matched to a gene: 6. In germline, CDR1 is SEHNR, CDR2 FQNEAQ (reference sequence). CDR3 length: 16 residues. The CDR3 protein is CASSYGTSGVYNEQFF. Here the CDR3 DNA reads TGTGCCAGCAGCTACGGGACTAGCGGTGTATACAATGAGCAGTTCTTC.

This clonotype appeared many times. The V call is TRBV12-3 or TRBV12-4, the J call TRBJ1-5; a weak D match, TRBD1 (5 bases). V was shortened by 6 bases and J by 0 bases, with 9 bases between the two germline ends. This CDR3 has 14 residues. The CDR3 is CASRDSFSNQPQHF. CDR3 DNA sequence: TGTGCCAGCAGAGACAGCTTTAGCAATCAGCCCCAGCATTTT.

This clonotype appeared a few times. This rearrangement joins TRBV4-2 to TRBJ2-5, with 10 bases aligning to TRBD2. The junction had 7 bases not matched to a gene; V was cut back by 0 bases and J by 3 bases. The CDR3 runs to 17 residues. Looked up from germline, CDR1 is LGHNA and CDR2 is YNFKEQ. CDR3 nucleotides: TGTGCCAGCAGCCAAGAATCAAATGGACTAGCGGAAGAGACCCAGTACTTC. Translation: CASSQESNGLAEETQYF.

The J gene is TRBJ2-7, the V gene TRBV7-9; 9 positions match TRBD1. The junction had 7 bases not matched to a gene; V was cut back by 6 bases and J by 1 base. This CDR3 has 15 amino acids. Germline CDR1 and CDR2: SEHNR and FQNEAQ (reference sequence). CDR3 amino acids: CASRPTGGESYEQYF. The CDR3 bases are TGTGCCAGCAGGCCTACAGGGGGCGAGTCCTACGAGCAGTACTTC.

The J gene is TRBJ1-1, the V gene TRBV20-1; D remains ambiguous. In germline, CDR1 is DFQATT, CDR2 SNEGSKA (reference sequence). The CDR3 consists of 14 residues. Trimming left V 0 bases short and J 3 bases short, with 11 bases between. CDR3 sequence reads: CSARDPGVHTEAFF. DNA of the CDR3: TGCAGTGCTAGAGATCCGGGAGTCCACACTGAAGCTTTCTTT.